Listed here are 14 T cell receptor beta chains from one sample, sequenced in a study of blood T cells in healthy people across ages. For the second PCR, which ran for about 7 to 11 cycles, a sample-barcoded 5' primer and a J-beta primer mix were used. MiXCR, applied by TCRdb to the 5' RACE reads, yields one record per CDR3 protein. The sample has 750,000 to 950,000 distinct CDR3 sequences; 25% to 30% are singletons. The same specimen was also included in a second study, on T cells of mothers and their children.

Specimen: blood. These receptors originate from a middle-aged woman in good health.

The sample holds many counts of this clonotype. The V call is TRBV5-5, the J call TRBJ2-7; TRBD1 is a possible D gene (6 bases). V was cut by 4 bases and J by 3 bases, with 20 bases left in between. CDR1 SGHKS and CDR2 YYEKEE come from the germline V gene (reference sequence). CDR3 size: 16 residues. The CDR3 region has the DNA TGTGCCAGCAGCCAACCACCGGGACACCAGCTCTACGAGCAGTACTTC. Its translation: CASSQPPGHQLYEQYF.

The rearrangement joins TRBV5-1 to TRBJ2-1; D is ambiguous. CDR1 is SGHRS and CDR2 is YFSETQ in the germline V gene. This CDR3 has 14 amino acids. Deletions cut 0 bases from V and 4 bases from J, with 8 bases between. The CDR3 DNA sequence: TGCGCCAGCAGCTTGGCCGATCGGTACAATGAGCAGTTCTTC. Translation gives CASSLADRYNEQFF.

CDR3 amino acids: CSVAYTTFAGGEQYF. The CDR3 DNA reads TGCAGCGTTGCCTATACAACGTTCGCGGGCGGCGAGCAGTACTTC. This chain joins TRBV29-1 and TRBJ2-5; the D gene is possibly TRBD2 (5 bases). The J call is uncertain, as TRBJ2-7 better fits the DNA end. The CDR3 length is 15 residues. CDR1 is SQVTM and CDR2 is ANQGSEA in the germline V gene.

V is TRBV20-1 and J is TRBJ2-4; 8 bases line up with TRBD2. With the DNA end fitting TRBJ2-7 better, the J assignment may be wrong. The germline gives CDR1 DFQATT, CDR2 SNEGSKA (reference sequence). CDR3 size: 14 residues. The CDR3 nucleotides read TGCAGTGCCTACCTAGCGGGTGTCAACTACGAGCAGTACTTC. The encoded protein is CSAYLAGVNYEQYF.

This chain joins TRBV24-1 and TRBJ1-5, with D possibly matching TRBD1 (6 bases). V was cut by 1 base and J by 4 bases, with 7 bases left in between. Germline CDR1 reads KGHDR; CDR2 reads SFDVKD. This CDR3 is 14 amino acids long. As DNA, the CDR3 is TGTGCCACCAGTGATTTAGGGGGGAATCAGCCCCAGCATTTT. This gives the protein CATSDLGGNQPQHF.

Ten or more counts support this clonotype. V is TRBV6-6 and J is TRBJ2-7, with 9 bases that match TRBD1. This CDR3 has 15 amino acids. Trimming at V came to 4 bases and at J to 4 bases, leaving 8 bases not matched to a gene. CDR1 MNHNY and CDR2 SVGAGI come from the germline V gene (reference sequence). The DNA of the CDR3 is TGTGCCAGCAGTTCTGGGGGGACAGGGCGGTACGAGCAGTACTTC. Encoded protein: CASSSGGTGRYEQYF.

The table lists this clonotype with a few counts. The chain employs TRBV13 and TRBJ2-1; 7 bases are a match to TRBD2. Germline V lookup: CDR1 PRHDT, CDR2 FYEKMQ (reference sequence). This CDR3 is 16 amino acids long. The V segment lost 0 bases and the J segment 2 bases; nucleotides outside the gene matches: 4. CDR3 nucleotides: TGTGCCAGCAGCTTAGGCCGGGAGGTGACCTACAATGAGCAGTTCTTC. Translating it yields CASSLGREVTYNEQFF.

This clonotype showed up just a few times. The chain combines TRBV6-2 or TRBV6-3 with TRBJ2-5; 7 bases match TRBD1. V shed 2 bases, J shed 2 bases, and the junction held 14 bases outside the gene matches. This CDR3 region has 18 residues. CDR1 is MNHEY, CDR2 SVGEGT, per germline. CDR3: CASSYVYRGVTLQETQYF. The CDR3 DNA reads as TGTGCCAGCAGTTACGTGTACAGGGGCGTAACCCTTCAAGAGACCCAGTACTTC.

This clonotype has more than one count but fewer than ten. The chain joins TRBV6-6 to TRBJ1-5, with D possibly matching TRBD1 (6 bases). The V gene's germline CDR1 is MNHNY and CDR2 SVGAGI (reference sequence). V was cut by 0 bases and J by 6 bases, with 12 bases left in between. CDR3 length: 15 residues. CDR3 region: CASSYSYRAIQPQHF. CDR3 in DNA: TGTGCCAGCAGTTACTCATACAGGGCCATTCAGCCCCAGCATTTT.

This clonotype was recorded at least ten times. The chain carries TRBV9 and TRBJ2-1; D remains unclear. Germline CDR1 is SGDLS and CDR2 is YYNGEE. The V and J ends lost 3 bases and 6 bases respectively, with 13 bases between them. This CDR3 has 14 amino acids. The CDR3 region has the DNA TGTGCCAGCAGCGGATCGTCTACCATCAATGAGCAGTTCTTC. Encoded protein: CASSGSSTINEQFF.

This clonotype was observed a few times. The chain recombines TRBV5-5 with TRBJ1-2; 8 bases match TRBD1. This CDR3 contains 13 residues. CDR1 is SGHKS and CDR2 is YYEKEE in the germline V gene (reference sequence). The CDR3 region is CVTKTGGSNGYTF. The CDR3 DNA follows: TGTGTCACCAAAACAGGGGGTTCGAATGGCTACACCTTC. Full variable domain (rest looked up from reference TRBV5-5 and TRBJ1-2): DAGVTQSPTHLIKTRGQQVTLRCSPISGHKSVSWYQQVLGQGPQFIFQYYEKEERGRGNFPDRFSARQFPNYSSELNVNALLLGDSALYLCVTKTGGSNGYTFGSGTRLTVV.

V usage is TRBV27 and J usage is TRBJ2-7; D is possibly TRBD2 (5 bases). The CDR3 is made up of 15 amino acids. Trimming stripped 4 bases from V and 4 bases from J, with 17 bases between. Germline V gives CDR1 MNHEY, CDR2 SMNVEV (reference sequence). CDR3 residues: CASSWGVRVSYEQYF. CDR3 DNA: TGTGCCAGCAGTTGGGGAGTAAGGGTCTCTTACGAGCAGTACTTC.

The table lists this clonotype with many counts. The rearrangement uses TRBV9 and TRBJ2-7; 9 bases align to TRBD2. The V gene end was trimmed by 0 bases and the J gene end by 1 base; junction bases not matched to a gene: 5. The CDR3 is 16 amino acids. CDR1 is SGDLS, CDR2 YYNGEE, per germline. CDR3 region: CASSVGLAAGSYEQYF. DNA of the CDR3: TGTGCCAGCAGCGTAGGACTAGCGGCGGGGTCCTACGAGCAGTACTTC.

This clonotype was seen many times. The rearrangement joins TRBV7-9 to TRBJ2-7, with TRBD1 matching 12 bases. The CDR3 runs to 16 residues. The junction had 12 bases not matched to a gene; V was cut back by 5 bases and J by 7 bases. The V gene's germline CDR1 is SEHNR and CDR2 FQNEAQ (reference sequence). The CDR3 nucleotides read TGTGCCAGCAGCCCTCCGGCGGGACAGGGGGCGTGGGAGCAGTACTTC. Amino acid sequence: CASSPPAGQGAWEQYF.